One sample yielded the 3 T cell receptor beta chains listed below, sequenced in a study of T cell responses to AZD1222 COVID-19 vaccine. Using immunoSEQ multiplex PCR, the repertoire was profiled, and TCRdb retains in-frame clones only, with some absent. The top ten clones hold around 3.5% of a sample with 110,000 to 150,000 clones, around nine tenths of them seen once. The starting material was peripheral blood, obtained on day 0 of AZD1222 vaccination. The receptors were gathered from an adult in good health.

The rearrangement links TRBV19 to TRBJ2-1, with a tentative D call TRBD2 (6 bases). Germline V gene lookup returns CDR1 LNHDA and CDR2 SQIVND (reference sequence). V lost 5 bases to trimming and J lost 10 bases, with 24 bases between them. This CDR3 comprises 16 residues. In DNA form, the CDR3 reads TGTGCCAGTAGTGGAGGCTGGAGGGCCCTTTATCGGGAGCAGTTCTTC. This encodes CASSGGWRALYREQFF. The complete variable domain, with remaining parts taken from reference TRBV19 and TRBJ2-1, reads DGGITQSPKYLFRKEGQNVTLSCEQNLNHDAMYWYRQDPGQGLRLIYYSQIVNDFQKGDIAEGYSVSREKKESFPLTVTSAQKNPTAFYLCASSGGWRALYREQFFGPGTRLTVL.

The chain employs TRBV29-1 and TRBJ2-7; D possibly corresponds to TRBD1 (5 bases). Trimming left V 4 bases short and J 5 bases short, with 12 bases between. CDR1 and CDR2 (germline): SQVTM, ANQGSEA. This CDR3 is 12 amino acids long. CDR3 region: CSVAVGAHEQYF. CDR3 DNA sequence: TGCAGCGTTGCAGTAGGGGCCCACGAGCAGTACTTC.

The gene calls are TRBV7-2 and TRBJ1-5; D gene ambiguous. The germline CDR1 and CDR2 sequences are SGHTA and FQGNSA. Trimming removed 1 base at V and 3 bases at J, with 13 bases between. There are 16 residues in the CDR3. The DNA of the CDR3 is TGTGCCAGCAGCTTAGGTCGGCCCAGCCCCAATCAGCCCCAGCATTTT. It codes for CASSLGRPSPNQPQHF.